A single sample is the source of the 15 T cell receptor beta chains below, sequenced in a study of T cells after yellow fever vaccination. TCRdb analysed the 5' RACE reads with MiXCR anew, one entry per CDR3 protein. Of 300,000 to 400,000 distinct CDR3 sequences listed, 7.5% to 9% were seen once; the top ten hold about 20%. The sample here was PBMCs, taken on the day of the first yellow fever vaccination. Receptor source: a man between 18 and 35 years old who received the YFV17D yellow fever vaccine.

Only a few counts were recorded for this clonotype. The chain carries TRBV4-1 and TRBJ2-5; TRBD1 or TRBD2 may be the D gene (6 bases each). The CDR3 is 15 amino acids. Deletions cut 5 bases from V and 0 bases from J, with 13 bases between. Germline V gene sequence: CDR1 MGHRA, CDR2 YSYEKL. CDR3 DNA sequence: TGCGCCAGCAGCAAGAGGGGGGATTACCAAGAGACCCAGTACTTC. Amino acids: CASSKRGDYQETQYF.

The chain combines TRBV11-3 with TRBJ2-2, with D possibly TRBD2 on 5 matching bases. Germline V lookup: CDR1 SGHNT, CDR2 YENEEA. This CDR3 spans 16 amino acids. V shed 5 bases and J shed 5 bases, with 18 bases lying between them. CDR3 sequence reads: CASSHGEAAFTGELFF. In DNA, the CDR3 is TGTGCCAGCAGCCACGGGGAAGCCGCCTTTACCGGGGAGCTGTTTTTT.

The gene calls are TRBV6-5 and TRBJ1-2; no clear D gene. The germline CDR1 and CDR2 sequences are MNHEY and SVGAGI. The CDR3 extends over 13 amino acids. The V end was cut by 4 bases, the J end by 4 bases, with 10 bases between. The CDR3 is CASSSGRTYGYTF. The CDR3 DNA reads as TGTGCCAGCAGTTCCGGGAGGACCTATGGCTACACCTTC.

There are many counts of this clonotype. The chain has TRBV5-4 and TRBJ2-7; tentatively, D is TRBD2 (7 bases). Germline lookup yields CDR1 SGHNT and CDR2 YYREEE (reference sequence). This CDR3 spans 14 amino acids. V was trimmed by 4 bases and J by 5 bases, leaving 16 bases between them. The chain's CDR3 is CASSVGGRFDEQYV. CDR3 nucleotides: TGTGCCAGCAGCGTGGGGGGGCGGTTCGACGAGCAGTACGTC.

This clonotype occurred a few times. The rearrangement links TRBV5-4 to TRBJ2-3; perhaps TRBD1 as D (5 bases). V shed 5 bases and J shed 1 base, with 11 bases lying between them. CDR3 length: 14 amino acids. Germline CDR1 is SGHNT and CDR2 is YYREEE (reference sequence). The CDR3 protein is CASSSGQRTDTQYF. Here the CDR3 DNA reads TGTGCCAGCAGTTCTGGACAACGCACAGATACGCAGTATTTT.

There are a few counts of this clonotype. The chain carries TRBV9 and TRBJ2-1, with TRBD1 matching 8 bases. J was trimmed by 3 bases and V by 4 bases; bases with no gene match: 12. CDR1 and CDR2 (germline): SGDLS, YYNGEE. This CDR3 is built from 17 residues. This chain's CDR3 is CASSTTPGTGGYNEQFF. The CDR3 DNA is TGTGCCAGCAGCACAACCCCCGGGACAGGAGGCTACAATGAGCAGTTCTTC.

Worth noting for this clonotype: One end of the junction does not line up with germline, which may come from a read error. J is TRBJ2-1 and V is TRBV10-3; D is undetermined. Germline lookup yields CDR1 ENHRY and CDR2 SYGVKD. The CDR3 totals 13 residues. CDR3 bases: TGTGCCGTCAGTGAAGTGGACCCCGGTGAGCAGTTCTTC. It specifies CAVSEVDPGEQFF.

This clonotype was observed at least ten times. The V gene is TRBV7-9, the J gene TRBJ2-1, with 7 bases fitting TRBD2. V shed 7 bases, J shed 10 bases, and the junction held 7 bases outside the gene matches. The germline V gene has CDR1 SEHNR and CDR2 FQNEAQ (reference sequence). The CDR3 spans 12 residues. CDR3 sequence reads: CASMGGDGEQFF. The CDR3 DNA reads TGTGCCAGCATGGGGGGGGACGGGGAGCAGTTCTTC.

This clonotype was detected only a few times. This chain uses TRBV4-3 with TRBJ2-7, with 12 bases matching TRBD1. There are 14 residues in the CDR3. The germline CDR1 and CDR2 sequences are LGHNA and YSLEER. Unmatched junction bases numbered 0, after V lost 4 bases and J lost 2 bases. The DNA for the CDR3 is TGCGCCAGCAGCCGGGACAGGGGGCCCTACGAGCAGTACTTC. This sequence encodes CASSRDRGPYEQYF.

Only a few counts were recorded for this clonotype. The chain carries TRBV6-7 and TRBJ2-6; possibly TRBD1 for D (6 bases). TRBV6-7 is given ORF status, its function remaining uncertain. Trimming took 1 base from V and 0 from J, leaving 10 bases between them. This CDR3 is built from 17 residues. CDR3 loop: CASSYFDRSSGANVLTF. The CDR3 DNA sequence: TGTGCCAGCAGTTACTTCGACAGGAGCTCTGGGGCCAACGTCCTGACTTTC.

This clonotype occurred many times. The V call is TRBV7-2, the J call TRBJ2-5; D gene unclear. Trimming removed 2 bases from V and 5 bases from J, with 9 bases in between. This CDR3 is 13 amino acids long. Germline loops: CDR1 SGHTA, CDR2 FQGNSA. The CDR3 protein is CASSLQEGETQYF. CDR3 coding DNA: TGTGCCAGCAGCTTACAAGAAGGGGAGACCCAGTACTTC.

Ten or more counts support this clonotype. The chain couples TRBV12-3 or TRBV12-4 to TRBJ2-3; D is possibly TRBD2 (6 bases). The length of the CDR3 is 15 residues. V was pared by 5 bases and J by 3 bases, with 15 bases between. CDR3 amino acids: CASSPTGTGTDTQYF. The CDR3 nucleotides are TGTGCCAGCAGTCCAACCGGGACTGGGACAGATACGCAGTATTTT.

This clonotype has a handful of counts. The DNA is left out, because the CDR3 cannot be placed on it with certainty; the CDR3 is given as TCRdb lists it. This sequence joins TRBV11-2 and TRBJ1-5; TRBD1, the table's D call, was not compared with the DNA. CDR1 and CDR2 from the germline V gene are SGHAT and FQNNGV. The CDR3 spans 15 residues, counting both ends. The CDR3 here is CASSPRFGGGSWGHF.

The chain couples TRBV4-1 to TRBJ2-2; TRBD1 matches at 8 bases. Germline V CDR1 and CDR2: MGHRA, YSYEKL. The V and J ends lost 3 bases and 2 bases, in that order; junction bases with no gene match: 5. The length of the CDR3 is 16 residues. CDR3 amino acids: CASSHVDRGNTGELFF. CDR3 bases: TGCGCCAGCAGCCACGTTGACAGGGGAAACACCGGGGAGCTGTTTTTT.

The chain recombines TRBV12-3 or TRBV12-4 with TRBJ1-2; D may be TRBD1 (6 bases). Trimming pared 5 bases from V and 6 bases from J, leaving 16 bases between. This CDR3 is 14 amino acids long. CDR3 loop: CASSEDSLLDGYTF. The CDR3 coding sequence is TGTGCCAGCAGTGAGGACAGCCTCTTGGATGGCTACACCTTC.